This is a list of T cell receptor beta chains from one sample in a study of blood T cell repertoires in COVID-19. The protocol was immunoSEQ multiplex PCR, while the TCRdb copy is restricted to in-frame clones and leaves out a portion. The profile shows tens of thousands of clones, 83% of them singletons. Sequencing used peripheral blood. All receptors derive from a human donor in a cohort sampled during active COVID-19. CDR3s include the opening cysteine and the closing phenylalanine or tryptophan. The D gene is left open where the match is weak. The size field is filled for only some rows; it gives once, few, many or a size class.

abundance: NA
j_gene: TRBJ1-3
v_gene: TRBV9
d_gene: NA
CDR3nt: TGTGCCAGCAGCCCCTTCTTCTCTGGAAACACCATATATTTT
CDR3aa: CASSPFFSGNTIYF

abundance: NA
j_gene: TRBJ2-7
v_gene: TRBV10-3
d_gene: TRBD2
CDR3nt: TGTGCCATCAGTCTAGCGGGAGGCTACGAGCAGTACTTC
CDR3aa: CAISLAGGYEQYF

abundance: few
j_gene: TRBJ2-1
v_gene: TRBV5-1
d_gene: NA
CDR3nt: TGCGCCAGCAGCCCCGGAGGGGGAGGGATAACAAATGAGCAGTTCTTC
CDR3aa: CASSPGGGGITNEQFF

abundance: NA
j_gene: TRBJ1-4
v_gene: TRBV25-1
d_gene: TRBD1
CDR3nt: TGTGCCAGCAGAGGGGCAGGGACAGGGAATGAAAAACTGTTTTTT
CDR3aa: CASRGAGTGNEKLFF

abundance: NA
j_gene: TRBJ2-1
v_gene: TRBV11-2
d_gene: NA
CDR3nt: TGTGCCAGCAGCAGCTACTTATCCTACAATGAGCAGTTCTTC
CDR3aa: CASSSYLSYNEQFF

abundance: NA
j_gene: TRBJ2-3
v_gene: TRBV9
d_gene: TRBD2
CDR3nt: TGTGCCAGCAGCGTCGGCGGGGGGCTCACAGATACGCAGTATTTT
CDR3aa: CASSVGGGLTDTQYF

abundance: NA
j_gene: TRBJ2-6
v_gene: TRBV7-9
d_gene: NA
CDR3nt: TGTGCCAGCAGCCGCGACAGTCCTGGGGCCAACGTCCTGACTTTC
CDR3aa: CASSRDSPGANVLTF

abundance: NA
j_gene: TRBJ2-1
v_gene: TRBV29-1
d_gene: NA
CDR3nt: TGCAGCGGGGCGGGTTTTAACAATGAGCAGTTCTTC
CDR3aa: CSGAGFNNEQFF

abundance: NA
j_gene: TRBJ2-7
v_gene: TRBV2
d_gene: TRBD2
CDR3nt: TGTGCCAGTACTAGCGGTTTCTCCTACGAGCAGTACTTC
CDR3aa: CASTSGFSYEQYF

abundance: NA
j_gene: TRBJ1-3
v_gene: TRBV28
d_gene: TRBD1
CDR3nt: TGTGCCAGCAGGACAGGGGCTGGAAACACCATATATTTT
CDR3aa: CASRTGAGNTIYF

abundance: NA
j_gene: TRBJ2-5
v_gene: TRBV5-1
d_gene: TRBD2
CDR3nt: TGCGCCAGCAGCCCTGGGGGGGGACAAGAGACCCAGTACTTC
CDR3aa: CASSPGGGQETQYF

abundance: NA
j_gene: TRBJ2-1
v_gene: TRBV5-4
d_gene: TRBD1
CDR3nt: TGTGCCAGCAGCGCCCGGACAGGGCGTTCCTACAATGAGCAGTTCTTC
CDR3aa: CASSARTGRSYNEQFF

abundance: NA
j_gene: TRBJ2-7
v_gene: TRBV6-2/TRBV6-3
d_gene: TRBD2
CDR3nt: TGTGCCAGCAGTTACCCTTATAGCGGGGCTTCCTACGAGCAGTACTTC
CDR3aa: CASSYPYSGASYEQYF

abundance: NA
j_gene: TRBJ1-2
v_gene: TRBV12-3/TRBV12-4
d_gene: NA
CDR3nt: TGTGCCAGCAGTGGTCGGGTGACGGGAGGCTACACCTTC
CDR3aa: CASSGRVTGGYTF

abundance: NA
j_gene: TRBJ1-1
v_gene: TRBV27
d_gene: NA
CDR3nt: TGTGCCAGCAGCCGGGGCGGGGGCACTGAAGCTTTCTTT
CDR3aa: CASSRGGGTEAFF

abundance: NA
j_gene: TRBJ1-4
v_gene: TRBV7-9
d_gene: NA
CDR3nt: TGTGCCAGCAGCTCGAGACCAGGGTTGGAAAAACTGTTTTTT
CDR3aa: CASSSRPGLEKLFF